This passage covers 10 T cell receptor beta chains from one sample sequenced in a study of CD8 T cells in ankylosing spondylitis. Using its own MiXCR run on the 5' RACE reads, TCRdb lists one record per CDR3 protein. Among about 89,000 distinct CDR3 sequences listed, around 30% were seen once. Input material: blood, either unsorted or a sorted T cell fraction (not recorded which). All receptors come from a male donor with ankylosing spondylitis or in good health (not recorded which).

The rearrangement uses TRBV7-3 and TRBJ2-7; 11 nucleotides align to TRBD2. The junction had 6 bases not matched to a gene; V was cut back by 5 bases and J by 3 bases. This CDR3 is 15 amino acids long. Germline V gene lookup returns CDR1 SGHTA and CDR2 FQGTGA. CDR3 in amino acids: CASSPRLAGRYEQYF. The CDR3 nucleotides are TGTGCCAGCAGCCCAAGACTAGCGGGACGCTACGAGCAGTACTTC.

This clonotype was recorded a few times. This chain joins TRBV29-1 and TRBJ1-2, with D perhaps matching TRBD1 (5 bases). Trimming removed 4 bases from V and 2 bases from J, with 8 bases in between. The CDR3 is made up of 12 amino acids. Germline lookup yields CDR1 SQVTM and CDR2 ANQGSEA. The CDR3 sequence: CSVVRVNYGYTF. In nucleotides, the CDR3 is TGCAGCGTTGTCAGGGTAAACTATGGCTACACCTTC.

The CDR3 bases are TGTGCCAGCAGCCAATCGGGCACTGAAGCTTTCTTT. Translation gives CASSQSGTEAFF. The rearrangement links TRBV3-1 to TRBJ1-1; D is undetermined. In germline, CDR1 is LGHDT, CDR2 YNNKEL (reference sequence). Trimming took off 2 bases at V and 4 bases at J, with 5 bases between the two ends. CDR3 size: 12 residues.

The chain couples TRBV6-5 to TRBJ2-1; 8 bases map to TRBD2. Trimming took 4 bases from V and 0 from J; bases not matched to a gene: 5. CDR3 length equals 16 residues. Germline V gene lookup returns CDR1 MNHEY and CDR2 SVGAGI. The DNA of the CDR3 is TGTGCCAGCAGTTCGGGGGGGCCCAGCTCCTACAATGAGCAGTTCTTC. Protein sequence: CASSSGGPSSYNEQFF.

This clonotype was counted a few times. The CDR3 region is CASSYRTGTPNTIYF. CDR3 sequence (DNA): TGTGCCAGCAGCTACCGGACAGGGACGCCGAACACCATATATTTT. This chain joins TRBV12-3 or TRBV12-4 and TRBJ1-3, with 8 bases fitting TRBD1. The V gene end was trimmed by 6 bases and the J gene end by 7 bases; junction bases not matched to a gene: 11. The length of the CDR3 is 15 residues.

The CDR3 DNA reads TGTGCCAGCAGGTGGGGACAGAAGTACGAGCAGTACTTC. Its protein product is CASRWGQKYEQYF. The chain couples TRBV12-3 or TRBV12-4 to TRBJ2-7; TRBD1 matches 7 bases. Losses at the gene ends were 6 bases for V and 4 bases for J; bases not matched to a gene: 6. CDR3 length equals 13 residues.

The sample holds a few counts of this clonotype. The CDR3 is CASRPGQMGMNTEAFF. CDR3 in DNA: TGTGCCAGCAGGCCCGGACAAATGGGGATGAACACTGAAGCTTTCTTT. The J gene is TRBJ1-1, the V gene TRBV2, with D possibly TRBD1 on 5 matching bases. Trimming shortened V by 6 bases and J by 0 bases, and 17 bases separated the two germline ends. Germline lookup yields CDR1 SNHLY and CDR2 FYNNEI. This CDR3 comprises 16 residues.

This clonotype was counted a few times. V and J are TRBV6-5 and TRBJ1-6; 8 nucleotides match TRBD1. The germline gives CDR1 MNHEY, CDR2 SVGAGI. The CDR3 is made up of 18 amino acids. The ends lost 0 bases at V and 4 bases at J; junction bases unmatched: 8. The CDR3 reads CASSYSIAGQGYNSPLHF. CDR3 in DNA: TGTGCCAGCAGTTACTCGATAGCAGGACAGGGTTATAATTCACCCCTCCACTTT.

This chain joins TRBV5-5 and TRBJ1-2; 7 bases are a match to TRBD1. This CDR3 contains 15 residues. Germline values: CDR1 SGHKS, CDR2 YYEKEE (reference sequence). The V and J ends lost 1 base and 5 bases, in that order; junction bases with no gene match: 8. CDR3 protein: CASSLSPQGYYGYTF. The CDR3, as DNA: TGTGCCAGCAGCTTGTCCCCACAGGGGTATTATGGCTACACCTTC.

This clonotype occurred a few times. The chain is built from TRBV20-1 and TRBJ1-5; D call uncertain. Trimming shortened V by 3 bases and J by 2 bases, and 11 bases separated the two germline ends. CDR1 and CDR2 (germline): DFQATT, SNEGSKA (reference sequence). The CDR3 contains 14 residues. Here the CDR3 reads CSASPQFGNQPQHF. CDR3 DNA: TGCAGTGCTAGTCCCCAGTTTGGCAATCAGCCCCAGCATTTT.